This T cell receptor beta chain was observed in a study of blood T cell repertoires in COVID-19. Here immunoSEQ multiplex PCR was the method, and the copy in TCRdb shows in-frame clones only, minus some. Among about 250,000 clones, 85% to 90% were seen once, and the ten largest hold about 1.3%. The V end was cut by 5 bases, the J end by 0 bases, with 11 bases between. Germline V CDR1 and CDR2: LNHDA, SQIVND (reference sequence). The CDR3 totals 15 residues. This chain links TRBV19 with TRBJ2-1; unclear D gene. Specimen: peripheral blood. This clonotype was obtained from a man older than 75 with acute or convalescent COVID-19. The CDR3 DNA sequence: TGTGCCAGTAGTTCCTTGTTGAGCTCCTACAATGAGCAGTTCTTC. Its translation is CASSSLLSSYNEQFF.